This entry describes one TCR beta chain. Its antigen is unidentified. Healthy bone marrow donors supplied every sample. PCR used 60 Vbeta primers and 13 Jbeta primers. TCRdb's table, derived via immunoSEQ multiplex PCR, lists solely in-frame clones and lacks some. The table includes 100,000 to 150,000 clones, around four fifths detected once. CDR3 length equals 13 residues. Trimming took 5 bases from V and 10 from J; bases not matched to a gene: 8. From germline, CDR1 is MNHEY and CDR2 SVGAGI. This record comes from a study of cytomegalovirus exposure and HLA in healthy donors. Study-wide background: An early release of data contained about 85 million unique TCRs, which came from HLA-typed donors. Overall study findings and caveats: A list of about 160 TCR beta chains associated with cytomegalovirus was given. According to an earlier analysis, most TCR beta V segments yielded productive rearrangements about 87% or about 30% of the time.

The sample consisted of PBMCs. The source of this sequence is a female donor in good health and CMV-seronegative. The V call is TRBV6-5, the J call TRBJ1-2; 9 bases fit TRBD1. For the CDR3, the DNA is TGTGCCAGCAGTGAAGGGACAGGGTTAGCCTACACCTTC. Translating it yields CASSEGTGLAYTF.